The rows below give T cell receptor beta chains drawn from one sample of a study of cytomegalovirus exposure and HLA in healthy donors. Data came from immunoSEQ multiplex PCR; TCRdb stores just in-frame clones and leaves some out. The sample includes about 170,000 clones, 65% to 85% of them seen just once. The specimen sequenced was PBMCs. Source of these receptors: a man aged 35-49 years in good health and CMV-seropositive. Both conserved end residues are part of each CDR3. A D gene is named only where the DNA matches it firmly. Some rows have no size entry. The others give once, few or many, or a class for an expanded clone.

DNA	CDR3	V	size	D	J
TGTGCCAGCAGCTTAGGGACAGGGGGAAGGAGAGATGAAAAACTGTTTTTT	CASSLGTGGRRDEKLFF	TRBV7-9	.	TRBD1	TRBJ1-4
TGTGCCAGCAGCTTCCCGGGGATGAACACTGAAGCTTTCTTT	CASSFPGMNTEAFF	TRBV7-6	.	.	TRBJ1-1
TGTGCCAGTAGACGGGGAAGTAATTCACCCCTCCACTTT	CASRRGSNSPLHF	TRBV19	.	.	TRBJ1-6
TGCAGTGCTAGAGGAGGTACTGAAGCTTTCTTT	CSARGGTEAFF	TRBV20-1	.	.	TRBJ1-1
TGTGCCAGCAGAACAGGGCCCACCTATGGCTACACCTTC	CASRTGPTYGYTF	TRBV2	few	.	TRBJ1-2
TGCGCCAGCAGCCAAGACCCAGCCGGGACAGGGGACGGCTACACCTTC	CASSQDPAGTGDGYTF	TRBV4-3	.	TRBD1	TRBJ1-2
TGTGCCAGCAGTTACTCGGGGACTAGCAGTACAGAGACCCAGTACTTC	CASSYSGTSSTETQYF	TRBV6-5	.	TRBD2	TRBJ2-5
TGCGCCAGCAGCCACTCCTTCCGGGACAGGGGACTGTCTGAAGCTTTCTTT	CASSHSFRDRGLSEAFF	TRBV4-1	.	TRBD1	TRBJ1-1
TGTGCCAGCAGCCCACAGGACAGGGAGGGTGAGCAGTTCTTC	CASSPQDREGEQFF	TRBV5-4	.	.	TRBJ2-1
TGTGCCACCAGCAGAGCGGTCCTATGGACTTATGGCTACACCTTC	CATSRAVLWTYGYTF	TRBV15	.	.	TRBJ1-2
TGTGCCAGTACCAAGGGACAGGGGGCCTACGAGCAGTACTTC	CASTKGQGAYEQYF	TRBV19	.	TRBD1	TRBJ2-7
TGTGCCAGCAGCGGTCAACGGGGGGACACTGAAGCTTTCTTT	CASSGQRGDTEAFF	TRBV9	.	.	TRBJ1-1
TGCGCCAGCAGCTTGGCTAGCGGGAGCACAGATACGCAGTATTTT	CASSLASGSTDTQYF	TRBV5-1	.	TRBD2	TRBJ2-3
TGTGCCTGGAGTCCCACAGCAACTAATGAAAAACTGTTTTTT	CAWSPTATNEKLFF	TRBV30	.	.	TRBJ1-4
TGCGCCAGCAGCCAGAGGGAGAACACTGAAGCTTTCTTT	CASSQRENTEAFF	TRBV4-1	.	.	TRBJ1-1
TGTGCCAGCAGTGACAACTATAATTCACCCCTCCACTTT	CASSDNYNSPLHF	TRBV6-1	.	.	TRBJ1-6
TGTGCCAGCAGCCCTCGGGTTTGGAACACTGAAGCTTTCTTT	CASSPRVWNTEAFF	TRBV7-2	.	.	TRBJ1-1
TGTGCCAGCAGCTACAGGGGGGGGTTCGGTCAGCCCCAGCATTTT	CASSYRGGFGQPQHF	TRBV7-2	.	TRBD1	TRBJ1-5